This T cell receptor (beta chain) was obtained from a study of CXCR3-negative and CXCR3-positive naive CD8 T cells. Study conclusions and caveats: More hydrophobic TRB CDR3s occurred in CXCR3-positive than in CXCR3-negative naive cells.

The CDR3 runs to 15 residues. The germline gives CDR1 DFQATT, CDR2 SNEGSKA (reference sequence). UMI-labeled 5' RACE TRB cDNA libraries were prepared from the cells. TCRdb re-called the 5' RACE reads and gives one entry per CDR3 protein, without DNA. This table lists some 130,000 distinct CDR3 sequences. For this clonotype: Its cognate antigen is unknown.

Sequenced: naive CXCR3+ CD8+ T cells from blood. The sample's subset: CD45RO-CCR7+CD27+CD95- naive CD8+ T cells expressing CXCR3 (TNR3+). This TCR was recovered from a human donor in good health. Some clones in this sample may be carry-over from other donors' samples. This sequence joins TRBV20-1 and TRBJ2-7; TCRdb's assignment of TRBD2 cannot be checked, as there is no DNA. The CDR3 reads CSARAGLVAPYEQYF.